This T cell receptor (beta chain) was found in a study of cytomegalovirus exposure and HLA in healthy donors. PCR primers comprised 60 Vbeta and 13 Jbeta primers. This table comes from immunoSEQ multiplex PCR, and its TCRdb copy is limited to in-frame clones, with some not included. The top ten hold around 10% of the sample, which has 160,000 or so clones, 82% seen once. The material sequenced was PBMCs. This receptor was identified in a man between 50 and 59 years old in good health and CMV-seropositive.

CDR3 in amino acids: CSVEDFDGYLQDTEAFF. CDR3 in DNA: TGCAGCGTTGAAGATTTCGACGGTTATCTCCAGGACACTGAAGCTTTCTTT. This rearrangement joins TRBV29-1 to TRBJ1-1, with unresolved D. This CDR3 spans 17 amino acids. Germline CDR1 reads SQVTM; CDR2 reads ANQGSEA. The V end lost 0 bases, the J end lost 3 bases, and 20 bases lay between the germline ends.